A selection of T cell receptor beta chains follows, all from one sample in a study of T cell repertoires in cytomegalovirus infection. Each CDR3 protein gets one entry after TCRdb re-called the reads with MiXCR. The sample holds around 200,000 distinct CDR3 sequences, approximately 18% seen once. Sequencing input: CD8+ T cells from PBMCs. These receptors were collected from a human donor in good health (CMV status not recorded). Some clones in this sample may be carry-over from other donors' samples. Each CDR3 is given with its conserved first and last residue. Each record gives: clone size, D gene, CDR3 length, V gene, J gene, CDR3 protein, CDR3 DNA. The D gene is left open where the match is weak. Where a row states a size, it is once, few, many or the class of an expanded clone; other rows omit it.

clone_size: .; d_call: .; cdr3_length: 14; v_call: TRBV7-6; j_call: TRBJ2-2; cdr3_aa: CASSPDSDAGELFF; cdr3_nt: TGTGCCAGCAGCCCGGACAGCGATGCCGGGGAGCTGTTTTTT
clone_size: .; d_call: TRBD2; cdr3_length: 13; v_call: TRBV12-3/TRBV12-4; j_call: TRBJ2-1; cdr3_aa: CASNPGLGVEQFF; cdr3_nt: TGTGCCAGCAATCCGGGACTAGGGGTTGAGCAGTTCTTC
clone_size: .; d_call: TRBD1; cdr3_length: 14; v_call: TRBV7-2; j_call: TRBJ1-1; cdr3_aa: CASSFLDRGTEAFF; cdr3_nt: TGTGCCAGCAGCTTCCTGGACAGGGGGACTGAAGCTTTCTTT
clone_size: .; d_call: TRBD1; cdr3_length: 13; v_call: TRBV5-6; j_call: TRBJ2-7; cdr3_aa: CASKAGGLYEQYF; cdr3_nt: TGTGCCAGCAAGGCAGGGGGCCTCTACGAGCAGTACTTC
clone_size: .; d_call: TRBD1; cdr3_length: 14; v_call: TRBV5-4; j_call: TRBJ1-2; cdr3_aa: CASSLGTGVYGYTF; cdr3_nt: TGTGCCAGCAGCTTGGGGACAGGGGTATATGGCTACACCTTC
clone_size: .; d_call: TRBD1; cdr3_length: 16; v_call: TRBV11-1; j_call: TRBJ1-1; cdr3_aa: CASSPKSRTGRTEAFF; cdr3_nt: TGTGCCAGCAGCCCAAAGTCTAGGACAGGACGGACTGAAGCTTTCTTT
clone_size: few; d_call: .; cdr3_length: 14; v_call: TRBV7-9; j_call: TRBJ1-1; cdr3_aa: CASSPVGRGWEAFF; cdr3_nt: TGTGCCAGCAGCCCAGTGGGCCGAGGCTGGGAAGCTTTCTTT
clone_size: .; d_call: TRBD2; cdr3_length: 20; v_call: TRBV7-2; j_call: TRBJ2-2; cdr3_aa: CASRPDILGLAGSNTGELFF; cdr3_nt: TGTGCCAGCAGACCCGATATACTCGGACTAGCGGGGTCGAACACCGGGGAGCTGTTTTTT
clone_size: .; d_call: TRBD1; cdr3_length: 14; v_call: TRBV13; j_call: TRBJ1-2; cdr3_aa: CASSSGTGGHGYTF; cdr3_nt: TGTGCCAGCAGCTCAGGGACAGGCGGGCATGGCTACACCTTC
clone_size: .; d_call: .; cdr3_length: 14; v_call: TRBV12-3/TRBV12-4; j_call: TRBJ1-1; cdr3_aa: CASSLSSPNTEAFF; cdr3_nt: TGTGCCAGCAGTTTATCATCCCCGAACACTGAAGCTTTCTTT
clone_size: .; d_call: TRBD1; cdr3_length: 11; v_call: TRBV6-2/TRBV6-3; j_call: TRBJ1-2; cdr3_aa: CASNDRQGHTF; cdr3_nt: TGTGCCAGCAACGATCGACAGGGACACACCTTC
clone_size: .; d_call: .; cdr3_length: 12; v_call: TRBV7-9; j_call: TRBJ1-5; cdr3_aa: CASSLQGQPQHF; cdr3_nt: TGTGCCAGCAGCTTGCAAGGACAGCCCCAGCATTTT
clone_size: .; d_call: .; cdr3_length: 15; v_call: TRBV2; j_call: TRBJ2-7; cdr3_aa: CASSELTASSYEQYF; cdr3_nt: TGTGCCAGCAGTGAACTAACCGCTAGCTCCTACGAGCAGTACTTC
clone_size: .; d_call: .; cdr3_length: 12; v_call: TRBV7-9; j_call: TRBJ1-6; cdr3_aa: CASRGDNSPLHF; cdr3_nt: TGTGCCAGCCGAGGGGATAATTCACCCCTCCACTTT
clone_size: many; d_call: .; cdr3_length: 15; v_call: TRBV6-1; j_call: TRBJ2-5; cdr3_aa: CASRALTGGGETQYF; cdr3_nt: TGTGCCAGCAGGGCACTTACGGGGGGCGGGGAGACCCAGTACTTC
clone_size: few; d_call: .; cdr3_length: 14; v_call: TRBV7-2; j_call: TRBJ2-7; cdr3_aa: CASSLVPGSHEQYF; cdr3_nt: TGTGCCAGCAGCTTAGTGCCAGGATCCCACGAGCAGTACTTC
clone_size: many; d_call: TRBD1; cdr3_length: 13; v_call: TRBV12-3/TRBV12-4; j_call: TRBJ2-7; cdr3_aa: CASSPGTDYEQYF; cdr3_nt: TGTGCCAGCAGTCCCGGGACAGACTACGAGCAGTACTTC
clone_size: few; d_call: .; cdr3_length: 15; v_call: TRBV28; j_call: TRBJ2-1; cdr3_aa: CASSPSGDLKDEQFF; cdr3_nt: TGTGCCAGCAGTCCTTCTGGTGACTTAAAGGATGAGCAGTTCTTC
clone_size: .; d_call: TRBD2; cdr3_length: 15; v_call: TRBV3-1; j_call: TRBJ2-7; cdr3_aa: CASSPLGIAGYEQYF; cdr3_nt: TGTGCCAGCAGCCCGCTCGGAATAGCGGGGTACGAGCAGTACTTC
clone_size: .; d_call: TRBD2; cdr3_length: 16; v_call: TRBV7-4; j_call: TRBJ2-5; cdr3_aa: CASSLIRGGLQETQYF; cdr3_nt: TGTGCCAGCAGCTTAATCCGCGGGGGTCTACAAGAGACCCAGTACTTC
clone_size: few; d_call: .; cdr3_length: 14; v_call: TRBV7-6; j_call: TRBJ2-1; cdr3_aa: CASSLKDRYNEQFF; cdr3_nt: TGTGCCAGCAGCCTAAAGGACCGTTACAATGAGCAGTTCTTC
clone_size: few; d_call: .; cdr3_length: 12; v_call: TRBV7-6; j_call: TRBJ2-1; cdr3_aa: CASSLRDNEQFF; cdr3_nt: TGTGCCAGCAGCTTACGAGACAATGAGCAGTTCTTC
clone_size: .; d_call: .; cdr3_length: 13; v_call: TRBV24-1; j_call: TRBJ1-1; cdr3_aa: CATRGGVNTEAFF; cdr3_nt: TGTGCCACCAGAGGTGGGGTGAACACTGAAGCTTTCTTT
clone_size: few; d_call: .; cdr3_length: 11; v_call: TRBV7-9; j_call: TRBJ1-2; cdr3_aa: CASSPLTGATF; cdr3_nt: TGTGCCAGCAGCCCTTTGACAGGAGCTACCTTC
clone_size: .; d_call: TRBD1; cdr3_length: 16; v_call: TRBV10-3; j_call: TRBJ1-1; cdr3_aa: CAISELHRGRETEAFF; cdr3_nt: TGTGCCATCAGTGAGCTCCACAGGGGAAGAGAAACTGAAGCTTTCTTT
clone_size: many; d_call: .; cdr3_length: 13; v_call: TRBV6-5; j_call: TRBJ2-1; cdr3_aa: CASSYSGLNEQFF; cdr3_nt: TGTGCCAGCAGTTACTCAGGGCTTAATGAGCAGTTCTTC
clone_size: .; d_call: .; cdr3_length: 13; v_call: TRBV23-1; j_call: TRBJ1-1; cdr3_aa: CASSLRLNRAAFF; cdr3_nt: TGCGCCAGCAGTCTCAGACTGAACAGAGCTGCTTTCTTT
clone_size: .; d_call: TRBD1; cdr3_length: 15; v_call: TRBV7-9; j_call: TRBJ2-3; cdr3_aa: CASSFRDRVGDTQYF; cdr3_nt: TGTGCCAGCAGCTTCCGGGACAGGGTGGGTGATACGCAGTATTTT
clone_size: .; d_call: .; cdr3_length: 14; v_call: TRBV19; j_call: TRBJ1-1; cdr3_aa: CASSIARTDTEAFF; cdr3_nt: TGTGCCAGTAGTATAGCCCGGACGGACACTGAAGCTTTCTTT
clone_size: few; d_call: .; cdr3_length: 15; v_call: TRBV7-6; j_call: TRBJ1-2; cdr3_aa: CASSSSGTPSYGYTF; cdr3_nt: TGTGCCAGCAGCTCCTCCGGGACCCCCTCTTATGGCTACACCTTC
clone_size: .; d_call: .; cdr3_length: 14; v_call: TRBV12-3/TRBV12-4; j_call: TRBJ2-5; cdr3_aa: CASSLGSEVETQYF; cdr3_nt: TGTGCCAGCAGTTTAGGGTCCGAAGTAGAGACCCAGTACTTC
clone_size: many; d_call: TRBD1; cdr3_length: 15; v_call: TRBV7-2; j_call: TRBJ2-1; cdr3_aa: CASSWDRDSYNEQFF; cdr3_nt: TGTGCCAGCAGCTGGGACAGGGACTCCTACAATGAGCAGTTCTTC
clone_size: many; d_call: .; cdr3_length: 16; v_call: TRBV7-8; j_call: TRBJ2-3; cdr3_aa: CASSLDRGAGTDTQYF; cdr3_nt: TGTGCCAGCAGCTTAGATCGGGGGGCGGGCACAGATACGCAGTATTTT
clone_size: .; d_call: .; cdr3_length: 18; v_call: TRBV20-1; j_call: TRBJ1-4; cdr3_aa: CSARLLVPGHTAATKLFF; cdr3_nt: TGCAGTGCTAGATTACTCGTACCGGGACACACAGCTGCGACAAAACTGTTTTTT
clone_size: .; d_call: .; cdr3_length: 14; v_call: TRBV7-9; j_call: TRBJ2-5; cdr3_aa: CASSLQREQETQYF; cdr3_nt: TGTGCCAGCAGCTTACAACGGGAACAAGAGACCCAGTACTTC
clone_size: .; d_call: TRBD2; cdr3_length: 18; v_call: TRBV9; j_call: TRBJ2-5; cdr3_aa: CASSSTNEGLAGQETQYF; cdr3_nt: TGTGCCAGCAGCTCGACCAACGAGGGACTAGCGGGCCAAGAGACCCAGTACTTC
clone_size: few; d_call: TRBD2; cdr3_length: 15; v_call: TRBV6-5; j_call: TRBJ2-7; cdr3_aa: CASSYGGTSSYEQYF; cdr3_nt: TGTGCCAGCAGTTACGGGGGGACTAGCAGCTACGAGCAGTACTTC
clone_size: few; d_call: TRBD1; cdr3_length: 14; v_call: TRBV5-6; j_call: TRBJ2-7; cdr3_aa: CASSLGTGNYEQYF; cdr3_nt: TGTGCCAGCAGCTTAGGGACAGGGAACTACGAGCAGTACTTC
clone_size: .; d_call: .; cdr3_length: 15; v_call: TRBV12-3/TRBV12-4; j_call: TRBJ1-1; cdr3_aa: CASSLEGLGETEAFF; cdr3_nt: TGTGCCAGCAGTTTAGAGGGCCTAGGGGAGACTGAAGCTTTCTTT
clone_size: many; d_call: TRBD1; cdr3_length: 15; v_call: TRBV7-2; j_call: TRBJ2-7; cdr3_aa: CASSLSGTGGGEQYF; cdr3_nt: TGTGCCAGCAGCTTATCCGGGACAGGGGGCGGCGAGCAGTACTTC
clone_size: few; d_call: .; cdr3_length: 17; v_call: TRBV28; j_call: TRBJ1-1; cdr3_aa: CASSLSVQTPMNTEAFF; cdr3_nt: TGTGCCAGCAGTTTATCGGTACAGACCCCTATGAACACTGAAGCTTTCTTT
clone_size: .; d_call: .; cdr3_length: 16; v_call: TRBV7-8; j_call: TRBJ2-7; cdr3_aa: CASSFLTGTLGDEQYF; cdr3_nt: TGTGCCAGCAGTTTTCTGACCGGGACACTGGGAGACGAGCAGTACTTC
clone_size: .; d_call: .; cdr3_length: 17; v_call: TRBV10-2; j_call: TRBJ2-2; cdr3_aa: CASRAEGSYANTGELFF; cdr3_nt: TGCGCCAGCAGGGCGGAGGGGAGCTACGCGAACACCGGGGAGCTGTTTTTT
clone_size: .; d_call: TRBD2; cdr3_length: 18; v_call: TRBV20-1; j_call: TRBJ2-5; cdr3_aa: CSARDRGLAGRYQETQYF; cdr3_nt: TGCAGTGCTAGAGATCGAGGACTAGCGGGACGGTACCAAGAGACCCAGTACTTC
clone_size: .; d_call: .; cdr3_length: 15; v_call: TRBV7-3; j_call: TRBJ2-1; cdr3_aa: CASSLNPGLFNEQFF; cdr3_nt: TGTGCCAGCAGCTTAAACCCAGGGTTGTTTAATGAGCAGTTCTTC